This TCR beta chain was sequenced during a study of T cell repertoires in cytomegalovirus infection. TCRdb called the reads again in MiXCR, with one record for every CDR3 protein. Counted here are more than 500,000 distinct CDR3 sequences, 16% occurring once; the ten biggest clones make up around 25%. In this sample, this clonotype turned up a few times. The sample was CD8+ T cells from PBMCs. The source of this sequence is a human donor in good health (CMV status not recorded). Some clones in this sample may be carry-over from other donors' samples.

In nucleotides, the CDR3 is TGTGCCATCAGTGAGAAAGGGCGCTCCCTTTATGGCTACACCTTC. Its protein product is CAISEKGRSLYGYTF. The chain recombines TRBV10-3 with TRBJ1-2; D unclear. CDR3 size: 15 residues. The V gene's germline CDR1 is ENHRY and CDR2 SYGVKD. V dropped 2 bases and J dropped 5 bases, with 15 bases sitting between them.